Listed here are 12 T cell receptor beta chains from one sample, sequenced in a study of cytomegalovirus exposure and HLA in healthy donors. Primers for the PCR totalled 60 Vbeta and 13 Jbeta. TCRdb's copy holds only in-frame clones and misses some; the assay was immunoSEQ multiplex PCR. Among 150,000 to 200,000 clones listed, approximately 84% were seen once. Material: PBMCs. These receptor sequences come from a woman in her thirties or forties in good health and CMV-seropositive.

This clone occurred a few times. The V call is TRBV6-1, the J call TRBJ2-1; 7 nucleotides agree with TRBD2. CDR3 size: 15 residues. Per germline, CDR1 MNHNS and CDR2 SASEGT. After removal of 3 bases from V and 3 bases from J, the junction contained 5 bases not matched to a gene. CDR3 nucleotides: TGTGCCAGCAGTGATTTCGGGGGGAACTACAATGAGCAGTTCTTC. Protein product: CASSDFGGNYNEQFF.

The chain couples TRBV9 to TRBJ2-1; 8 bases map to TRBD1. V shed 4 bases and J 7 bases; nucleotides not matched to a gene: 13. CDR1 is SGDLS, CDR2 YYNGEE, per germline. This CDR3 region has 16 residues. CDR3 DNA sequence: TGTGCCAGCAGCCGGAGGGGTTCAGGGGGCTTGAATGAGCAGTTCTTC. This sequence encodes CASSRRGSGGLNEQFF. The complete variable domain, with remaining parts taken from reference TRBV9 and TRBJ2-1, reads DSGVTQTPKHLITATGQRVTLRCSPRSGDLSVYWYQQSLDQGLQFLIQYYNGEERAKGNILERFSAQQFPDLHSELNLSSLELGDSALYFCASSRRGSGGLNEQFFGPGTRLTVL.

The V and J genes are TRBV7-3 and TRBJ2-7, with a weak D call TRBD2 (5 bases). The V end was cut by 0 bases, the J end by 3 bases, with 12 bases between. This CDR3 comprises 15 residues. Germline loops: CDR1 SGHTA, CDR2 FQGTGA. The CDR3: CASSLTSGEGYEQYF. The CDR3 region has the DNA TGTGCCAGCAGCTTAACCTCCGGGGAAGGCTACGAGCAGTACTTC.

This chain uses TRBV5-1 with TRBJ1-5; 8 nucleotides align to TRBD1. The CDR3 runs to 14 residues. J lost 5 bases, V lost 4 bases, and 5 bases had no gene match. Per the germline V gene, CDR1 is SGHRS and CDR2 is YFSETQ. The DNA of the CDR3 is TGCGCCAGCAGCCTACAGGGGGGCGATCAGCCCCAGCATTTT. The encoded protein is CASSLQGGDQPQHF.

J is TRBJ2-1 and V is TRBV6-5; tentative D call: TRBD1 (5 bases). From germline, CDR1 is MNHEY and CDR2 SVGAGI. Trimming removed 9 bases at V and 8 bases at J, with 14 bases between. The CDR3 has 12 residues. The CDR3 here is CASWGQSDEQFF. DNA for the CDR3: TGTGCCAGTTGGGGCCAGTCGGATGAGCAGTTCTTC.

V and J are TRBV28 and TRBJ1-2, with D possibly being TRBD1 (6 bases). The CDR3 is 16 residues long. Per the germline V gene, CDR1 is MDHEN and CDR2 is SYDVKM. V was trimmed by 3 bases and J by 2 bases, leaving 16 bases between them. CDR3 loop: CASSLTAGARNYGYTF. In nucleotides, the CDR3 is TGTGCCAGCAGTTTGACGGCAGGGGCTAGGAACTATGGCTACACCTTC.

This chain links TRBV7-8 with TRBJ1-1, with D perhaps TRBD1 (6 bases). V shed 4 bases and J shed 8 bases, with 23 bases lying between them. The germline V gene encodes CDR1 SGHVS and CDR2 FQNEAQ. The CDR3 totals 16 residues. DNA of the CDR3: TGTGCCAGCAGCTCAAGACAGGCGAACCTAGGCGGGGAAGCTTTCTTT. Protein sequence: CASSSRQANLGGEAFF.

The chain has TRBV6-6 and TRBJ2-1, with TRBD1 matching 7 bases. The CDR3 sequence is 14 residues long. Germline CDR1 MNHNY, CDR2 SVGAGI (reference sequence). Trimming removed 7 bases from V and 5 bases from J; junction bases left unmatched: 8. CDR3 protein: CASTEGAIDNEQFF. CDR3 DNA: TGTGCCAGCACCGAGGGGGCTATCGACAATGAGCAGTTCTTC.

The gene calls are TRBV7-8 and TRBJ2-7, with 10 positions matching TRBD2. In germline, CDR1 is SGHVS, CDR2 FQNEAQ. V lost 5 bases, J lost 0 bases, and 10 bases stayed unmatched. This CDR3 has 17 residues. CDR3 sequence reads: CASSRRTSGESSYEQYF. The CDR3 coding sequence is TGTGCCAGCAGCCGACGAACTAGCGGGGAGAGCTCCTACGAGCAGTACTTC.

The rearrangement links TRBV29-1 to TRBJ1-2; the D gene is possibly TRBD1 (6 bases). Germline V gene data show CDR1 as SQVTM and CDR2 as ANQGSEA. Trimming left V 5 bases short and J 3 bases short, with 13 bases between. This CDR3 has 13 residues. In nucleotides, the CDR3 is TGCAGCGTTTCTGGGGGCAGCTACTATGGCTACACCTTC. Translating gives CSVSGGSYYGYTF.

This clone is a singleton in its sample. The rearrangement links TRBV5-1 to TRBJ1-1; 9 nucleotides align to TRBD1. Germline V lookup: CDR1 SGHRS, CDR2 YFSETQ. The CDR3 length is 14 residues. Germline trimming cut 1 base from V and 7 bases from J; bases unmatched to any gene: 5. The CDR3 DNA reads TGCGCCAGCAGCTTGACAGGGGGCTCACATGAAGCTTTCTTT. Encoded protein: CASSLTGGSHEAFF.

The chain combines TRBV7-8 with TRBJ1-2; 10 bases fit TRBD1. CDR1 is SGHVS, CDR2 FQNEAQ, per germline. The CDR3 length is 18 residues. With V trimmed by 5 bases and J by 4 bases, 16 bases remained unmatched. For the CDR3, the DNA is TGTGCCAGCAGCACCTCCGTCAGGGACAGGGGCCTGGGCTATGGCTACACCTTC. This codes for CASSTSVRDRGLGYGYTF.